The 30 T cell receptor beta chains given below trace back to one sample, sequenced in a study of CD8 T cells in ankylosing spondylitis. Study results and caveats: What seemed typical of ankylosing spondylitis blood was a TCR beta motif built from about eight highly homologous variants.

TCRdb re-derived calls from the 5' RACE reads in MiXCR, one entry per CDR3 protein. Here the sample spans fewer than 500,000 distinct CDR3 sequences, roughly a quarter being singletons. The antigens these receptors bind are not known. The sequenced material came from blood, either unsorted or a sorted T cell fraction (not recorded which). Receptor source: a male donor with ankylosing spondylitis.

This clonotype occurred a few times. The chain combines TRBV10-3 with TRBJ2-7, with D unclear. Germline loops: CDR1 ENHRY, CDR2 SYGVKD. CDR3 length: 12 residues. The germline V and J ends were trimmed by 0 bases and 7 bases, with 7 bases remaining between them. The CDR3 reads CAISESSGEQYF. CDR3 nucleotide sequence: TGTGCCATCAGTGAGTCGTCCGGGGAGCAGTACTTC.

V gene TRBV20-1 combines with J gene TRBJ1-2, with unresolved D. CDR1 is DFQATT, CDR2 SNEGSKA, per germline (reference sequence). Trimming shortened V by 4 bases and J by 7 bases, and 16 bases separated the two germline ends. This CDR3 is built from 13 residues. The chain's CDR3 is CSAIRSAGFGYTF. For the CDR3, the DNA is TGCAGTGCTATTCGATCTGCAGGCTTTGGCTACACCTTC.

The genes are TRBV7-2 and TRBJ1-1; 9 bases fit TRBD1. The junction had 4 bases not matched to a gene; V was cut back by 5 bases and J by 0 bases. This CDR3 spans 15 amino acids. Germline CDR1 and CDR2: SGHTA and FQGNSA. Written as DNA, the CDR3 is TGTGCCAGCAGCACGACAGGGGGGATGAACACTGAAGCTTTCTTT. Encoded protein: CASSTTGGMNTEAFF.

This clonotype has a handful of counts. The chain joins TRBV12-3 or TRBV12-4 to TRBJ2-2; 7 positions agree with TRBD2. V dropped 6 bases and J dropped 7; count of bases not matched to a gene: 11. The CDR3 loop spans 15 amino acids. The CDR3 region has the DNA TGTGCCAGCAGATTCAGCGGGGTTAGGAACGGGGAGCTGTTTTTT. It is translated as CASRFSGVRNGELFF.

This clonotype came up a few times. J is TRBJ2-1 and V is TRBV7-6; perhaps TRBD2 as D (6 bases). The CDR3 extends over 15 amino acids. Germline CDR1 SGHVS, CDR2 FNYEAQ. V lost 6 bases and J lost 0, with 12 bases in between. For the CDR3, the DNA is TGTGCCAGCAGTAGCGGACTCAGCTCCTACAATGAGCAGTTCTTC. Protein: CASSSGLSSYNEQFF.

This clonotype was counted a single time. V is TRBV12-3 or TRBV12-4 and J is TRBJ2-2, with D perhaps matching TRBD2 (7 bases). V was clipped by 7 bases and J by 4 bases, with 13 bases between them. This CDR3 spans 14 amino acids. The CDR3 sequence is CASTRGAGTGELFF. CDR3 DNA sequence: TGTGCCAGCACCCGGGGGGCTGGCACCGGGGAGCTGTTTTTT.

This clonotype was seen repeatedly, ten times or more. The chain couples TRBV12-3 or TRBV12-4 to TRBJ1-1; the D gene is possibly TRBD1 (6 bases). CDR3 size: 11 residues. The V gene lost 5 bases and the J gene lost 7 bases, with 8 bases spanning the gap. CDR3 nucleotides: TGTGCCAGCAGTGCCAGGGGTGAAGCTTTCTTT. This gives the protein CASSARGEAFF.

This clonotype is classed as medium-sized. V is TRBV12-3 or TRBV12-4 and J is TRBJ2-1, with 7 bases identical to TRBD2. CDR3 length: 14 amino acids. The ends lost 2 bases at V and 4 bases at J; junction bases unmatched: 2. The CDR3 reads CASSLLAVYNEQFF. The CDR3 coding sequence is TGTGCCAGCAGTTTACTAGCGGTGTACAATGAGCAGTTCTTC.

This clonotype occurred a few times. The rearrangement joins TRBV5-1 to TRBJ2-1, with 11 bases fitting TRBD2. This CDR3 comprises 17 residues. CDR1 and CDR2 from the germline V gene are SGHRS and YFSETQ. V lost 0 bases and J lost 0; bases outside the gene matches: 2. This chain's CDR3 is CASSLGLAGTSYNEQFF. The CDR3 DNA sequence: TGCGCCAGCAGCTTGGGACTAGCGGGGACCTCCTACAATGAGCAGTTCTTC.

This clonotype occurred a few times. The CDR3 spells CSASKGENTEAFF. The CDR3 region has the DNA TGCAGTGCTAGTAAGGGTGAGAACACTGAAGCTTTCTTT. V usage is TRBV20-1 and J usage is TRBJ1-1; D gene ambiguous. Trimming took off 3 bases at V and 1 base at J, with 9 bases between the two ends. The CDR3 contains 13 residues. Germline V CDR1 and CDR2: DFQATT, SNEGSKA (reference sequence).

The V call is TRBV11-2, the J call TRBJ2-1; 8 bases map to TRBD1. The CDR3 contains 17 residues. The V segment lost 5 bases and the J segment 7 bases; nucleotides outside the gene matches: 16. CDR1 and CDR2 from the germline V gene are SGHAT and FQNNGV. CDR3 DNA sequence: TGTGCCAGCAGCAGGATAGCCGGGACAGGAGCTTGGAATGAGCAGTTCTTC. Translated, it gives CASSRIAGTGAWNEQFF.

The chain has TRBV29-1 and TRBJ2-1, with TRBD2 matching 9 bases. The CDR3 length is 13 residues. With 5 bases clipped from V and 5 bases from J, the junction kept 4 bases outside the gene matches. From germline, CDR1 is SQVTM and CDR2 ANQGSEA. CDR3 coding DNA: TGCAGCGTTTTCGGGACTAGCAACAATGAGCAGTTCTTC. Translated, it gives CSVFGTSNNEQFF.

This clonotype was detected only a few times. The V gene is TRBV7-9, the J gene TRBJ2-7; 8 bases line up with TRBD1. The V gene end was trimmed by 3 bases and the J gene end by 3 bases; junction bases not matched to a gene: 4. The germline V gene encodes CDR1 SEHNR and CDR2 FQNEAQ (reference sequence). This CDR3 is built from 14 residues. The DNA for the CDR3 is TGTGCCAGCAGCTTGGGAGGACAGGGCTACGAGCAGTACTTC. Amino acid sequence: CASSLGGQGYEQYF.

The chain links TRBV7-7 to TRBJ2-5, with 8 positions matching TRBD1. V was pared by 1 base and J by 7 bases, with 8 bases of the junction left unmatched. CDR3 length: 15 amino acids. The germline CDR1 and CDR2 sequences are SSHAT and FNYEAQ (reference sequence). This CDR3 is CASSLGSTGVATQYF. The CDR3, as DNA: TGTGCCAGCAGCTTAGGGTCGACAGGGGTTGCGACCCAGTACTTC. The variable domain in full, completed from reference TRBV7-7 and TRBJ2-5, reads GAGVSQSPRYKVTKRGQDVTLRCDPISSHATLYWYQQALGQGPEFLTYFNYEAQPDKSGLPSDRFSAERPEGSISTLTIQRTEQRDSAMYRCASSLGSTGVATQYFGPGTRLLVL.

This clonotype turned up a few times. This chain links TRBV14 with TRBJ1-6; D is perhaps TRBD1 (5 bases). The V gene lost 1 base and the J gene lost 10 bases, with 11 bases spanning the gap. The CDR3 contains 14 residues. CDR1 and CDR2 (germline): SGHDN, FVKESK. The CDR3 bases are TGTGCCAGCAGCCAAGCCTCAGGGTTCTCACCCCTCCACTTT. Translated: CASSQASGFSPLHF.

Only a few counts were recorded for this clonotype. The J gene is TRBJ1-4, the V gene TRBV3-1, with a possible D match to TRBD1 (6 bases). Germline V gives CDR1 LGHDT, CDR2 YNNKEL (reference sequence). V dropped 4 bases and J dropped 8 bases, with 14 bases sitting between them. The CDR3 length is 14 residues. Here the CDR3 reads CASSRGGAGEKLFF. The CDR3 DNA follows: TGTGCCAGCAGCCGGGGGGGGGCTGGGGAAAAACTGTTTTTT.

The gene calls are TRBV20-1 and TRBJ2-3; D assignment may be TRBD1 or TRBD2 (5 bases each). Germline-derived CDR1 and CDR2 are DFQATT and SNEGSKA (reference sequence). With 5 bases removed from V and 8 bases from J, the gap between germline ends came to 23 bases. The CDR3 length is 15 residues. CDR3 sequence: CSAGVPVEGSGTQYF. The CDR3 DNA reads as TGCAGTGCTGGAGTCCCCGTCGAGGGGAGCGGTACGCAGTATTTT.

This clonotype has more than one count but fewer than ten. The chain carries TRBV29-1 and TRBJ1-2; tentative D call: TRBD1 (5 bases). With 3 bases removed from V and 0 bases from J, the gap between germline ends came to 11 bases. The CDR3 is made up of 14 amino acids. Looked up from germline, CDR1 is SQVTM and CDR2 is ANQGSEA. DNA of the CDR3: TGCAGCGTTGAGGGGCAGCGGACTAACTATGGCTACACCTTC. Protein: CSVEGQRTNYGYTF. The variable domain in full, with the rest retrieved from reference TRBV29-1 and TRBJ1-2, is SAVISQKPSRDICQRGTSLTIQCQVDSQVTMMFWYRQQPGQSLTLIATANQGSEATYESGFVIDKFPISRPNLTFSTLTVSNMSPEDSSIYLCSVEGQRTNYGYTFGSGTRLTVV.

The rearrangement uses TRBV20-1 and TRBJ2-3, with 7 bases fitting TRBD2. This CDR3 has 16 residues. The germline V gene has CDR1 DFQATT and CDR2 SNEGSKA (reference sequence). The V and J ends lost 3 bases and 2 bases, in that order; junction bases with no gene match: 11. The CDR3 protein is CSASGGRGRITDTQYF. The CDR3 bases are TGCAGTGCTAGCGGGGGGAGGGGTCGGATCACAGATACGCAGTATTTT.

V is TRBV3-1 and J is TRBJ1-3; D may be TRBD1 (5 bases). CDR3 size: 15 residues. V dropped 4 bases and J dropped 0 bases, with 10 bases sitting between them. Germline V gene sequence: CDR1 LGHDT, CDR2 YNNKEL (reference sequence). The CDR3 here is CASSPQAISGNTIYF. CDR3 DNA: TGTGCCAGCAGCCCACAGGCTATCTCTGGAAACACCATATATTTT.

This clonotype was detected a few times. The genes are TRBV7-2 and TRBJ1-5; tentatively, D is TRBD1 (5 bases). Trimming shortened V by 2 bases and J by 6 bases, and 11 bases separated the two germline ends. This CDR3 has 14 residues. Germline loops: CDR1 SGHTA, CDR2 FQGNSA. CDR3 bases: TGTGCCAGCAGCTTAAGGGACCCGGGTCAGCCCCAGCATTTT. Its protein is CASSLRDPGQPQHF.

This clonotype turned up a few times. V and J are TRBV5-1 and TRBJ2-7, with D possibly TRBD1 on 5 matching bases. Per germline, CDR1 SGHRS and CDR2 YFSETQ. Trimming took off 0 bases at V and 3 bases at J, with 10 bases between the two ends. The CDR3 covers 14 residues. The CDR3, as DNA: TGCGCCAGCAGCTTGGCAGGGCGGAACTACGAGCAGTACGTC. It specifies CASSLAGRNYEQYV.

This clonotype was found once. The V gene is TRBV5-1, the J gene TRBJ1-1; possibly TRBD1 for D (6 bases). There are 14 residues in the CDR3. Germline-derived CDR1 and CDR2 are SGHRS and YFSETQ. V was trimmed by 3 bases and J by 4 bases, leaving 13 bases between them. The DNA of the CDR3 is TGCGCCAGCAGCTCCTACAGGGTTGGCACTGAAGCTTTCTTT. Protein product: CASSSYRVGTEAFF.

J is TRBJ2-1 and V is TRBV29-1, with TRBD1 matching 9 bases. The CDR3 loop spans 14 amino acids. The V gene's germline CDR1 is SQVTM and CDR2 ANQGSEA. V shed 2 bases and J 4 bases; nucleotides not matched to a gene: 3. CDR3 bases: TGCAGCGTTGAAACAGGGGGCAGGTACAATGAGCAGTTCTTC. Translated: CSVETGGRYNEQFF.

The chain links TRBV28 to TRBJ2-7; D is possibly TRBD1 or TRBD2 (5 bases each). Germline CDR1 reads MDHEN; CDR2 reads SYDVKM. The CDR3 contains 16 residues. V dropped 6 bases and J dropped 1 base, with 19 bases sitting between them. In DNA, the CDR3 is TGTGCCAGCAGAATGCAGAGAGGGGATTGGTCCTACGAGCAGTACTTC. It specifies CASRMQRGDWSYEQYF.

The chain is built from TRBV5-1 and TRBJ1-3, with a possible D match to TRBD1 (6 bases). With 4 bases removed from V and 0 bases from J, the gap between germline ends came to 14 bases. This CDR3 spans 16 amino acids. In germline, CDR1 is SGHRS, CDR2 YFSETQ. The CDR3 here is CASSQDRANSGNTIYF. DNA of the CDR3: TGCGCCAGCAGCCAGGACAGAGCAAACTCTGGAAACACCATATATTTT. Using reference TRBV5-1 and TRBJ1-3 for the parts outside the CDR3, the full variable domain is KAGVTQTPRYLIKTRGQQVTLSCSPISGHRSVSWYQQTPGQGLQFLFEYFSETQRNKGNFPGRFSGRQFSNSRSEMNVSTLELGDSALYLCASSQDRANSGNTIYFGEGSWLTVV.

This chain connects TRBV6-5 to TRBJ1-2, with a tentative D call TRBD1 (6 bases). Per germline, CDR1 MNHEY and CDR2 SVGAGI. Trimming left V 6 bases short and J 5 bases short, with 22 bases between. The CDR3 sequence is 16 residues long. The DNA for the CDR3 is TGTGCCAGCAGCTACGATATGAAGACAGGCACGTATGGCTACACCTTC. It codes for CASSYDMKTGTYGYTF.

Only a few counts were recorded for this clonotype. J is TRBJ2-7 and V is TRBV5-1; 9 positions agree with TRBD1. CDR3 length equals 15 residues. The V gene end was trimmed by 4 bases and the J gene end by 7 bases; junction bases not matched to a gene: 12. The germline gives CDR1 SGHRS, CDR2 YFSETQ. The CDR3 here is CASSGGTGSGGEQYF. The CDR3 region has the DNA TGCGCCAGCAGCGGAGGGACAGGGAGTGGCGGGGAGCAGTACTTC.

The chain uses TRBV4-1 and TRBJ2-3; a possible D gene is TRBD2 (6 bases). From germline, CDR1 is MGHRA and CDR2 YSYEKL. The CDR3 sequence is 17 residues long. Between the trimmed V and J ends, which lost 0 bases and 0 bases, there was a span of 13 bases. The CDR3 is CASSQERGQRSTDTQYF. Written as DNA, the CDR3 is TGCGCCAGCAGCCAAGAGCGGGGCCAGAGAAGCACAGATACGCAGTATTTT.

This CDR3 reads CASSQGHNEQFF. Written as DNA, the CDR3 is TGTGCCAGCAGCCAAGGCCACAATGAGCAGTTCTTC. V usage is TRBV3-1 and J usage is TRBJ2-1; D call uncertain. This CDR3 has 12 amino acids. V shed 1 base and J shed 5 bases, with 3 bases lying between them. Germline CDR1 reads LGHDT; CDR2 reads YNNKEL (reference sequence).